This T cell receptor (beta chain) came from a study of T cell responses to AZD1222 COVID-19 vaccine. Germline CDR1 and CDR2: SGHTA and FQGTGA. The length of the CDR3 is 16 residues. V was clipped by 2 bases and J by 4 bases; unmatched bases: 8. Sequencing used immunoSEQ multiplex PCR; TCRdb keeps in-frame clones, though not all of them. Here the sample spans around 120,000 clones, more than 85% being singletons. This receptor was identified in an adult who received the AZD1222 COVID-19 vaccine. The chain links TRBV7-3 to TRBJ2-5, with TRBD2 identical over 9 bases. The starting material was peripheral blood, obtained 28 days after the second AZD1222 dose. The CDR3 region has the DNA TGTGCCAGCAGCTTAGGTAGCGGGAGTGGAGGAGAGACCCAGTACTTC. Amino acid sequence: CASSLGSGSGGETQYF.